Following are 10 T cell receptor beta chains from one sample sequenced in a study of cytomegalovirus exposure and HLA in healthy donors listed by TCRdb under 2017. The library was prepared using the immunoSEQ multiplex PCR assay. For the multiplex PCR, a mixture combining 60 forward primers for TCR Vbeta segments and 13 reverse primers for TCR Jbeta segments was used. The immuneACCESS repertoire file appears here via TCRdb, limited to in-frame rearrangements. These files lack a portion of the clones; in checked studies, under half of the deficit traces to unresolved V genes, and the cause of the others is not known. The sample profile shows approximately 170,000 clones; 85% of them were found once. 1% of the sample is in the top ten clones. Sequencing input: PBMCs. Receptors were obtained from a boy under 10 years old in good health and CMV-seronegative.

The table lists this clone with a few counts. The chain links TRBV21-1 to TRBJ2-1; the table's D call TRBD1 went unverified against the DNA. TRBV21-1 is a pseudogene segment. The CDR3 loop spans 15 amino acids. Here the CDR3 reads CASSKGQGPVNEQFF. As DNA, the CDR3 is TGTGCCAGCAGCAAAGGCCAGGGGCCCGTTAATGAGCAGTTCTTC.

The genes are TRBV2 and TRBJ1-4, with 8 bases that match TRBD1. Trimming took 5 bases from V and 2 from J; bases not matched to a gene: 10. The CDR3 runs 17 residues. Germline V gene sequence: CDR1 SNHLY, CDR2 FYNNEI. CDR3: CASSNRTGIWTNEKLFF. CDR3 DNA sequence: TGTGCCAGCAGTAACCGGACAGGGATCTGGACTAATGAAAAACTGTTTTTT.

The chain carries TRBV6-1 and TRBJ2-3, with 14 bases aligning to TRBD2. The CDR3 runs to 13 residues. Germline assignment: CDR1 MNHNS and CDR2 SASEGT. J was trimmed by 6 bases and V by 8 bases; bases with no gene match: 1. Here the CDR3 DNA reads TGTGCCAGCCGACTAGCGGGGGGGGATACGCAGTATTTT. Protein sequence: CASRLAGGDTQYF.

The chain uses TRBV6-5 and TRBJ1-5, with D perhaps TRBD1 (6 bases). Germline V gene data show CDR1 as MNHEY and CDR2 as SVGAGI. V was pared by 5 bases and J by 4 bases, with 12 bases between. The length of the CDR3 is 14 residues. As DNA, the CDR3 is TGTGCCAGCAGTCCCCTGACAGGAAATCAGCCCCAGCATTTT. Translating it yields CASSPLTGNQPQHF.

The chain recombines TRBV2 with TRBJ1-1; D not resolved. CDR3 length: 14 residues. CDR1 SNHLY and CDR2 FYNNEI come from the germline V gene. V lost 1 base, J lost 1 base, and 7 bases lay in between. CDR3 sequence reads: CASSEVRGNTEAFF. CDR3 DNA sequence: TGTGCCAGCAGTGAAGTCCGGGGGAACACTGAAGCTTTCTTT.

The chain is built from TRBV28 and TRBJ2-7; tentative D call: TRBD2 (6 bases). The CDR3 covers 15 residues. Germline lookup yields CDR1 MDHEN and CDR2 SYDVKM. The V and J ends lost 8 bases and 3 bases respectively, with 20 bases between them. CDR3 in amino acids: CASQSPGDGGYEQYF. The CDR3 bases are TGTGCCAGCCAATCCCCGGGGGACGGGGGCTACGAGCAGTACTTC.

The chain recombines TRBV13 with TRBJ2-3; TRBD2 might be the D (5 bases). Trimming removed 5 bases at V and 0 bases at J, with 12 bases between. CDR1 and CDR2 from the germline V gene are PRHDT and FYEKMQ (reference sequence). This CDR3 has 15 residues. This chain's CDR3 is CASSRGSASTDTQYF. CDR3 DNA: TGTGCCAGCAGCCGCGGGTCGGCCAGCACAGATACGCAGTATTTT.

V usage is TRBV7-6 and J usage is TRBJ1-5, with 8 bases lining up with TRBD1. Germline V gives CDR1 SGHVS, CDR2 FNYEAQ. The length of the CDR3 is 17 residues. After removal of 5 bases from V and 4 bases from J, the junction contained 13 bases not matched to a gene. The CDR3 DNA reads TGTGCCAGCAGCCAATATGAACAGGGGGTTGGGAATCAGCCCCAGCATTTT. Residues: CASSQYEQGVGNQPQHF.

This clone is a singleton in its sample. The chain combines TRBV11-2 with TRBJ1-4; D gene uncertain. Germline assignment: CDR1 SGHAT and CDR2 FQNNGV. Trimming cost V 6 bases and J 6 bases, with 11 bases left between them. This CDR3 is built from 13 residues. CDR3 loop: CASRTQRDEKLFF. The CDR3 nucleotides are TGTGCCAGCAGAACGCAACGGGATGAAAAACTGTTTTTT. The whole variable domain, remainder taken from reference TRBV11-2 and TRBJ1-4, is EAGVAQSPRYKIIEKRQSVAFWCNPISGHATLYWYQQILGQGPKLLIQFQNNGVVDDSQLPKDRFSAERLKGVDSTLKIQPAKLEDSAVYLCASRTQRDEKLFFGSGTQLSVL.

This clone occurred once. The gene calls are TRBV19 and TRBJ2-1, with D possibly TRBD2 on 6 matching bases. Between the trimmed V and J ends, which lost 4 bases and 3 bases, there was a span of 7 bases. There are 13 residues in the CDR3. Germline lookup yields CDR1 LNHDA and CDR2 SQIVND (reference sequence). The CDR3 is CASSTDYYNEQFF. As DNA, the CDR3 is TGTGCCAGTAGTACGGACTACTACAATGAGCAGTTCTTC.